Shown below are 4 T cell receptor beta chains from a single sample sequenced in a study of blood T cell repertoires in COVID-19. Libraries were prepared by immunoSEQ multiplex PCR; TCRdb keeps only in-frame clonotypes and omits some of them. The sample gives fewer than 120,000 clones, 88% of which show up once; around 3% is in the top ten. The sequenced sample was peripheral blood. These receptors were obtained from a woman between 45 and 60 years old with acute or convalescent COVID-19.

This clone was detected only a few times. The chain couples TRBV5-1 to TRBJ2-7; 11 nucleotides line up with TRBD2. The CDR3 consists of 15 residues. V lost 3 bases to trimming and J lost 4 bases; unmatched junction nucleotides: 6. The V gene's germline CDR1 is SGHRS and CDR2 YFSETQ. CDR3 residues: CASSSNSGREYEQYF. CDR3 nucleotide sequence: TGCGCCAGCAGCTCGAATAGCGGGAGGGAGTACGAGCAGTACTTC.

V and J are TRBV6-1 and TRBJ2-7; D may be TRBD2 (7 bases). Trimming left V 1 base short and J 4 bases short, with 14 bases between. The CDR3 is 15 residues long. Germline values: CDR1 MNHNS, CDR2 SASEGT. In DNA, the CDR3 is TGTGCCAGCAGTGAAGAAGAGGGGAGGGGGTACGAGCAGTACTTC. This sequence encodes CASSEEEGRGYEQYF.

The chain couples TRBV29-1 to TRBJ1-2; TRBD1 matches 10 bases. The CDR3 spans 16 residues. The junction had 7 bases not matched to a gene; V was cut back by 3 bases and J by 0 bases. The germline V gene encodes CDR1 SQVTM and CDR2 ANQGSEA. CDR3 in amino acids: CSVDGTGVSPNYGYTF. The CDR3, as DNA: TGCAGCGTTGATGGGACAGGGGTCTCCCCTAACTATGGCTACACCTTC.

The gene calls are TRBV7-2 and TRBJ1-1, with D perhaps TRBD1 (5 bases). Trimming stripped 4 bases from V and 4 bases from J, with 16 bases between. Germline-derived CDR1 and CDR2 are SGHTA and FQGNSA. This CDR3 contains 15 residues. The CDR3 is CASSWDLGSGTEAFF. The CDR3 nucleotides read TGTGCCAGCAGCTGGGACCTCGGGAGCGGCACTGAAGCTTTCTTT.